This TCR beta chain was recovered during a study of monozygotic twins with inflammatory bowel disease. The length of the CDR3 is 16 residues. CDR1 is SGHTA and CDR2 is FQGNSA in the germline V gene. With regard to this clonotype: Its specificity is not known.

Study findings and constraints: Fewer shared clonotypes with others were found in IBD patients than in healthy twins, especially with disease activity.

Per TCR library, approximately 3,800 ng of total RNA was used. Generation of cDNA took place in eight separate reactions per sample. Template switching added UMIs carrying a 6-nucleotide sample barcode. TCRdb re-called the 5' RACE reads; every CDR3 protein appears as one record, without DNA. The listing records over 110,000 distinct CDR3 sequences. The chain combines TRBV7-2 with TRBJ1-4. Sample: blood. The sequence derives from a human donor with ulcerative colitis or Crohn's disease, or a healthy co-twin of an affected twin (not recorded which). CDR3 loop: CASSSANIATNEKLFF.